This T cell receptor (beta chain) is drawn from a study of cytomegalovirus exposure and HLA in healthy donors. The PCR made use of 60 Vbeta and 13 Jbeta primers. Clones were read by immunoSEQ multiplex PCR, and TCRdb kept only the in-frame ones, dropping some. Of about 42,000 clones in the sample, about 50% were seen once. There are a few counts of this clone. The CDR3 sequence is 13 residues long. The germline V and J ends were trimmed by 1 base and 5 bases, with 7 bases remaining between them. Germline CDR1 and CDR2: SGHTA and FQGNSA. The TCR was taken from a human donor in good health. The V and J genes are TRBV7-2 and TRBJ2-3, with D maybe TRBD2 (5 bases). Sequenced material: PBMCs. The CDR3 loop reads CASSLERGDTQYF. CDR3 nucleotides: TGTGCCAGCAGCTTAGAACGGGGAGATACGCAGTATTTT.